A single sample gave rise to the 19 T cell receptor beta chains below, sequenced in a study of human T cells and chemical hapten exposure (dated by TCRdb to the early 2020s). The time point label of this sample denotes: patch test 2, 6 weeks after DPC sensitization. The treatment or condition label here, explained by the study, means: therapeutic diphenylcyclopropenone sensitization with weekly scalp DPC. The library came from RACE. Sequenced on a NextSeq 500. TCRdb trimmed the raw reads at Q25, called clones with MiXCR and kept productive beta chains. Rows with a matching CDR3 protein are joined into one entry that keeps the most common DNA and genes. The sample data list a few hundred thousand distinct CDR3 sequences, and roughly 6% of these were observed just once. The ten largest account for around 6% of the sample. Here the sequenced sample was whole blood, taken in connection with sensitization to the hapten diphenylcyclopropenone (DPC). The origin of the receptors is a young woman with alopecia areata. Some clones in this sample may be carry-over from other donors' samples.

This clonotype was observed many times. The chain combines TRBV14 with TRBJ1-4, with TRBD1 matching over 8 bases. The V segment lost 1 base and the J segment 7 bases; nucleotides outside the gene matches: 5. CDR1 and CDR2 from the germline V gene are SGHDN and FVKESK. The CDR3 loop spans 15 amino acids. The CDR3 loop reads CASSQAFQGAEKLFF. The CDR3 region has the DNA TGTGCCAGCAGCCAAGCCTTCCAGGGGGCTGAAAAACTGTTTTTT.

The sample holds many counts of this clonotype. The V call is TRBV7-9, the J call TRBJ1-1; unclear D gene. Germline lookup yields CDR1 SEHNR and CDR2 FQNEAQ (reference sequence). Trimming left V 2 bases short and J 0 bases short, with 10 bases between. This CDR3 has 15 residues. CDR3: CASSLSGWMNTEAFF. CDR3 in DNA: TGTGCCAGCAGCTTAAGCGGCTGGATGAACACTGAAGCTTTCTTT.

The J gene is TRBJ2-7, the V gene TRBV7-9; D may be TRBD1 or TRBD2 (5 bases each). The CDR3 length is 16 residues. Germline CDR1 reads SEHNR; CDR2 reads FQNEAQ (reference sequence). The V end was cut by 0 bases, the J end by 0 bases, with 12 bases between. CDR3 region: CASSLAPGQSSYEQYF. Here the CDR3 DNA reads TGTGCCAGCAGCTTAGCTCCGGGGCAGAGCTCCTACGAGCAGTACTTC. Based on the CDR3 plus reference TRBV7-9 and TRBJ2-7, the full variable domain is DTGVSQNPRHKITKRGQNVTFRCDPISEHNRLYWYRQTLGQGPEFLTYFQNEAQLEKSRLLSDRFSAERPKGSFSTLEIQRTEQGDSAMYLCASSLAPGQSSYEQYFGPGTRLTVT.

This clonotype was counted between two and nine times. V usage is TRBV25-1 and J usage is TRBJ2-7; no firm D call. The germline gives CDR1 MGHDK, CDR2 SYGVNS. V dropped 6 bases and J dropped 0 bases, with 9 bases sitting between them. The CDR3 runs 13 residues. The CDR3 is CASRGPVSYEQYF. CDR3 sequence (DNA): TGTGCCAGCAGAGGTCCCGTCTCCTACGAGCAGTACTTC.

This clonotype was picked up a small number of times. The chain uses TRBV3-1 and TRBJ1-1, with D hard to call. Trimming left V 6 bases short and J 0 bases short, with 14 bases between. CDR3 length equals 15 residues. CDR1 LGHDT and CDR2 YNNKEL come from the germline V gene (reference sequence). The CDR3 DNA reads as TGTGCCAGCAGTCCTTCCGGCACCATGAACACTGAAGCTTTCTTT. Translation gives CASSPSGTMNTEAFF. Looking up the rest from reference TRBV3-1 and TRBJ1-1 gives the full variable domain: DTAVSQTPKYLVTQMGNDKSIKCEQNLGHDTMYWYKQDSKKFLKIMFSYNNKELIINETVPNRFSPKSPDKAHLNLHINSLELGDSAVYFCASSPSGTMNTEAFFGQGTRLTVV.

At least ten counts were recorded for this clonotype. This chain uses TRBV5-1 with TRBJ1-1; D remains unclear. The germline V gene encodes CDR1 SGHRS and CDR2 YFSETQ. The CDR3 is 14 amino acids. Trimming cost V 2 bases and J 4 bases, with 12 bases left between them. The chain's CDR3 is CASSFILEGTEAFF. Here the CDR3 DNA reads TGCGCCAGCAGCTTTATTTTAGAGGGCACTGAAGCTTTCTTT.

This clonotype was seen a few times. The J gene is TRBJ2-2, the V gene TRBV7-2; TRBD2 matches 13 bases. The germline V gene has CDR1 SGHTA and CDR2 FQGNSA. V gave up 4 bases and J gave up 5 bases; unmatched junction bases: 4. The CDR3 consists of 16 residues. The CDR3 DNA reads TGTGCCAGCAGCTACAAGGGACTAGCGGGGACCGGGGAGCTGTTTTTT. This gives the protein CASSYKGLAGTGELFF. Full variable domain (outside the CDR3, taken from reference TRBV7-2 and TRBJ2-2): GAGVSQSPSNKVTEKGKDVELRCDPISGHTALYWYRQSLGQGLEFLIYFQGNSAPDKSGLPSDRFSAERTGGSVSTLTIQRTQQEDSAVYLCASSYKGLAGTGELFFGEGSRLTVL.

This clonotype has at least ten counts. The V and J genes are TRBV13 and TRBJ1-1; D not resolved. CDR3 length: 13 residues. Germline lookup yields CDR1 PRHDT and CDR2 FYEKMQ (reference sequence). Between the trimmed V and J ends, which lost 5 bases and 0 bases, there was a span of 7 bases. DNA of the CDR3: TGTGCCAGCAGCCTATTTATGAACACTGAAGCTTTCTTT. This gives the protein CASSLFMNTEAFF.

This clonotype appeared a few times. This chain uses TRBV12-3 or TRBV12-4 with TRBJ2-1, with D possibly TRBD2 on 6 matching bases. The germline V and J ends were trimmed by 3 bases and 6 bases, with 24 bases remaining between them. The CDR3 extends over 18 amino acids. The CDR3 DNA follows: TGTGCCAGCAGTTTGGGGTACCCGGCGGGACCACCGACCAATGAGCAGTTCTTC. Protein: CASSLGYPAGPPTNEQFF.

As regards this clonotype: It may be a read error: a sequence one base away is much more abundant. The chain uses TRBV24-1 and TRBJ2-3, with D possibly called TRBD1 or TRBD2 (5 bases each). Germline values: CDR1 KGHDR, CDR2 SFDVKD. Trimming shortened V by 2 bases and J by 3 bases, and 5 bases separated the two germline ends. The CDR3 sequence is 13 residues long. As DNA, the CDR3 is TGTGCCACCAGTGATTGGGGGACAGATACGCAGTATTTT. Translating gives CATSDWGTDTQYF.

This clonotype was counted ten times or more. The rearrangement uses TRBV18 and TRBJ1-2; D remains unclear. The V gene lost 1 base and the J gene lost 3 bases, with 12 bases spanning the gap. The CDR3 runs 15 residues. Germline CDR1 is KGHSH and CDR2 is LQKENI. CDR3 loop: CASSPRLGGYYGYTF. In DNA, the CDR3 is TGTGCCAGCTCACCACGGCTCGGTGGCTACTATGGCTACACCTTC.

The chain employs TRBV29-1 and TRBJ1-1; a weak D match, TRBD1 (5 bases). The CDR3 is made up of 15 amino acids. The V end lost 6 bases, the J end lost 0 bases, and 17 bases lay between the germline ends. Per the germline V gene, CDR1 is SQVTM and CDR2 is ANQGSEA. The CDR3 protein is CSVGRGPAMNTEAFF. The CDR3 DNA is TGCAGCGTGGGCCGGGGCCCGGCTATGAACACTGAAGCTTTCTTT.

This clonotype was recorded a few times. This chain uses TRBV6-6 with TRBJ2-7, with 7 bases that match TRBD2. There are 15 residues in the CDR3. V was clipped by 6 bases and J by 3 bases; unmatched bases: 11. The germline V gene has CDR1 MNHNY and CDR2 SVGAGI (reference sequence). This CDR3 reads CASSPLGTKLYEQYF. The DNA of the CDR3 is TGTGCCAGCAGCCCTCTCGGGACTAAACTCTACGAGCAGTACTTC.

This clonotype was recorded many times. V usage is TRBV20-1 and J usage is TRBJ2-3, with 14 nucleotides matching TRBD2. The CDR3 covers 15 residues. Trimming removed 5 bases from V and 6 bases from J; junction bases left unmatched: 7. Per germline, CDR1 DFQATT and CDR2 SNEGSKA (reference sequence). CDR3 bases: TGCAGTGCTGGACCGGGACTAGCGGGGGAGGATACGCAGTATTTT. Translating gives CSAGPGLAGEDTQYF.

This clonotype was counted at least ten times. The gene calls are TRBV5-6 and TRBJ1-1, with unresolved D. Germline assignment: CDR1 SGHDT and CDR2 YYEEEE. The CDR3 sequence is 12 residues long. With 3 bases removed from V and 0 bases from J, the gap between germline ends came to 3 bases. CDR3 amino acids: CASSWMNTEAFF. CDR3 nucleotide sequence: TGTGCCAGCAGCTGGATGAACACTGAAGCTTTCTTT.

This clonotype occurred a few times. The chain links TRBV1 to TRBJ2-3; the table's D call of TRBD2 was not tested on the DNA. TRBV1 is termed a pseudogene. CDR3 length: 19 residues. The CDR3 sequence is CTSSQTRTSGGLPPDTQYF. CDR3 coding DNA: TGCACCAGCAGCCAAACACGGACTAGCGGGGGCCTTCCCCCAGATACGCAGTATTTT.

Many counts were recorded for this clonotype. V gene TRBV7-9 combines with J gene TRBJ1-2, with TRBD1 identical over 7 bases. CDR1 is SEHNR and CDR2 is FQNEAQ in the germline V gene (reference sequence). This CDR3 has 15 amino acids. With 5 bases clipped from V and 5 bases from J, the junction kept 11 bases outside the gene matches. CDR3 sequence reads: CASSLMGQSLYGYTF. In nucleotides, the CDR3 is TGTGCCAGCAGCCTGATGGGACAGAGCCTATATGGCTACACCTTC. Supplemented by reference TRBV7-9 and TRBJ1-2, the full variable domain reads DTGVSQNPRHKITKRGQNVTFRCDPISEHNRLYWYRQTLGQGPEFLTYFQNEAQLEKSRLLSDRFSAERPKGSFSTLEIQRTEQGDSAMYLCASSLMGQSLYGYTFGSGTRLTVV.

This clonotype was seen a few times. This chain uses TRBV7-2 with TRBJ2-6, with a tentative D call TRBD2 (6 bases). CDR3 length: 15 amino acids. Germline V CDR1 and CDR2: SGHTA, FQGNSA. Trimming removed 3 bases at V and 2 bases at J, with 8 bases between. In nucleotides, the CDR3 is TGTGCCAGCAGCTTTCGGGGGACTGGGGCCAACGTCCTGACTTTC. It encodes CASSFRGTGANVLTF. The complete variable domain, with remaining parts taken from reference TRBV7-2 and TRBJ2-6, reads GAGVSQSPSNKVTEKGKDVELRCDPISGHTALYWYRQSLGQGLEFLIYFQGNSAPDKSGLPSDRFSAERTGGSVSTLTIQRTQQEDSAVYLCASSFRGTGANVLTFGAGSRLTVL.

Ten or more counts support this clonotype. At one boundary the junction diverges from the germline segment, which might be a read error. The gene calls are TRBV12-3 or TRBV12-4 and TRBJ2-5, with D possibly TRBD1 on 6 matching bases. There are 16 residues in the CDR3. This chain's CDR3 is CASTLQGSKGAETQYF. The CDR3 DNA reads TGTGCCAGCACTTTACAGGGCTCTAAGGGAGCAGAGACCCAGTACTTC.